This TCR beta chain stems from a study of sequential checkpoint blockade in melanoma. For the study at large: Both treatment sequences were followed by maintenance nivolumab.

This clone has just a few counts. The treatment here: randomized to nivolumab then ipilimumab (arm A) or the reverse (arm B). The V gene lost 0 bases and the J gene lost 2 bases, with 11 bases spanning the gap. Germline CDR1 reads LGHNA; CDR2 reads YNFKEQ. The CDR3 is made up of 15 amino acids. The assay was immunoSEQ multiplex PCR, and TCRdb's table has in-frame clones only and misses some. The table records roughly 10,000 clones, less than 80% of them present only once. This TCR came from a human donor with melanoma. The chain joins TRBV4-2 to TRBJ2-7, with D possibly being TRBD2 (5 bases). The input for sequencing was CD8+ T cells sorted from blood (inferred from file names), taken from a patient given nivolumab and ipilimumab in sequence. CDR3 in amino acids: CASSQDLRGTYEQYF. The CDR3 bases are TGTGCCAGCAGCCAAGATTTACGGGGTACCTACGAGCAGTACTTC.